This paragraph reports one TCR beta chain. The data are from a study of control samples from healthy donors and cancer patients. This CDR3 spans 13 amino acids. Trimming pared 4 bases from V and 9 bases from J, leaving 10 bases between. CDR1 and CDR2 (germline): LGHDT, YNNKEL (reference sequence). Sequencing was performed with immunoSEQ multiplex PCR; in TCRdb, only in-frame clones are kept and a portion is missing. The table shows approximately 190,000 clones, with about 90% occurring only once. The sequenced sample consisted of blood. The sequence was collected from a man younger than 45 in good health. This chain joins TRBV3-1 (or the pseudogene TRBV3-2) and TRBJ1-6; no clear D gene. The CDR3 loop reads CASSLPGSSPLHF. The CDR3 coding sequence is TGTGCCAGCAGCCTTCCGGGGAGTTCACCCCTCCACTTT.